A single sample gave rise to the 25 T cell receptor beta chains below, sequenced in a study of response to subunit inactivated influenza vaccine. TCRdb called the RT-PCR reads again in MiXCR, with one record for every CDR3 protein. The data show about 700,000 distinct CDR3 sequences, approximately 15% seen once. The sequences come from PBMCs from blood, collected less than 15 days before vaccination. These receptors were obtained from a man between 50 and 59 years old who received an inactivated influenza vaccine.

The chain has TRBV4-1 and TRBJ2-1; 7 bases agree with TRBD1. Losses at the gene ends were 0 bases for V and 6 bases for J; bases not matched to a gene: 2. The germline gives CDR1 MGHRA, CDR2 YSYEKL. This CDR3 has 14 amino acids. The CDR3 protein is CASSQEQGFNEQFF. CDR3 sequence (DNA): TGCGCCAGCAGCCAAGAACAGGGGTTCAATGAGCAGTTCTTC.

This clonotype was seen a few times. V usage is TRBV5-4 and J usage is TRBJ2-5; D is possibly TRBD1 (6 bases). The V gene lost 4 bases and the J gene lost 6 bases, with 13 bases spanning the gap. Germline values: CDR1 SGHNT, CDR2 YYREEE (reference sequence). The CDR3 covers 13 residues. Here the CDR3 reads CASSVLGDKTQYF. The CDR3 bases are TGTGCCAGCAGCGTTTTGGGGGACAAGACCCAGTACTTC.

This clonotype appeared a few times. The chain is built from TRBV6-2 or TRBV6-3 and TRBJ1-1; 7 bases are shared with TRBD1. The CDR3 sequence is 13 residues long. V lost 7 bases to trimming and J lost 4 bases; unmatched junction nucleotides: 6. Germline V CDR1 and CDR2: MNHEY, SVGEGT. The CDR3 region has the DNA TGTGCCAGCATTATTCCAGGGGGCACTGAAGCTTTCTTT. Encoded protein: CASIIPGGTEAFF.

This clonotype has only a few counts. V is TRBV5-1 and J is TRBJ2-7; TRBD1 is a possible D gene (6 bases). The V end was cut by 1 base, the J end by 4 bases, with 15 bases between. The length of the CDR3 is 15 residues. Germline CDR1 is SGHRS and CDR2 is YFSETQ. The CDR3 nucleotides are TGCGCCAGCAGCTTGAACAAACAGGGCCCTTACGAGCAGTACTTC. This gives the protein CASSLNKQGPYEQYF.

This clonotype was seen a few times. The gene calls are TRBV20-1 and TRBJ2-3; 12 bases fit TRBD2. The CDR3 contains 17 residues. Germline V gene sequence: CDR1 DFQATT, CDR2 SNEGSKA (reference sequence). V gave up 3 bases and J gave up 2 bases; unmatched junction bases: 9. CDR3 sequence reads: CSASPSGLAGFTDTQYF. The CDR3 nucleotides are TGCAGTGCTAGCCCCTCGGGACTAGCGGGCTTCACAGATACGCAGTATTTT.

This clonotype has a count of ten or more. The chain has TRBV5-6 and TRBJ2-7; D uncertain. This CDR3 has 15 amino acids. The V and J ends lost 0 bases and 2 bases respectively, with 12 bases between them. The germline CDR1 and CDR2 sequences are SGHDT and YYEEEE. In DNA, the CDR3 is TGTGCCAGCAGCTTGGGGAGCTTCCCTACCTACGAGCAGTACTTC. It codes for CASSLGSFPTYEQYF.

This clonotype appeared a few times. The rearrangement joins TRBV20-1 to TRBJ2-5; TRBD2 matches 7 bases. Germline V gene lookup returns CDR1 DFQATT and CDR2 SNEGSKA (reference sequence). This CDR3 has 16 residues. With 1 base clipped from V and 2 bases from J, the junction kept 10 bases outside the gene matches. In nucleotides, the CDR3 is TGCAGTGCTAGAGTTGGTTCTAGCGGTGTACAAGAGACCCAGTACTTC. Its translation is CSARVGSSGVQETQYF.

V is TRBV30 and J is TRBJ2-7, with 12 bases matching TRBD2. With 4 bases clipped from V and 2 bases from J, the junction kept 12 bases outside the gene matches. Germline V gene data show CDR1 as GTSNPN and CDR2 as SVGIG (reference sequence). The CDR3 covers 17 residues. In nucleotides, the CDR3 is TGTGCCTGGATCCCCGGGACTAGCGGGTATCCGACCTACGAGCAGTACTTC. It specifies CAWIPGTSGYPTYEQYF.

In its sample, this clonotype was seen a few times. The chain couples TRBV27 to TRBJ2-7; 7 bases match TRBD1. Germline CDR1 MNHEY, CDR2 SMNVEV (reference sequence). The CDR3 has 12 amino acids. V was clipped by 8 bases and J by 6 bases; unmatched bases: 7. CDR3 in DNA: TGTGCCAGCGGATTTCGGACAGGCGAGCAGTACTTC. Protein: CASGFRTGEQYF.

This clonotype came up many times. The chain uses TRBV30 and TRBJ1-2; no clear D gene. The CDR3 sequence is 10 residues long. The V and J ends lost 4 bases and 6 bases respectively, with 6 bases between them. The germline CDR1 and CDR2 sequences are GTSNPN and SVGIG (reference sequence). Written as DNA, the CDR3 is TGTGCCTGGATGGCGGATGGCTACACCTTC. This codes for CAWMADGYTF.

The table lists this clonotype with a few counts. V usage is TRBV15 and J usage is TRBJ1-5, with a tentative D call TRBD1 (6 bases). V lost 3 bases to trimming and J lost 0 bases, with 18 bases between them. The CDR3 extends over 18 amino acids. The germline gives CDR1 LNHNV, CDR2 YYDKDF (reference sequence). The CDR3 loop is CATSRDPAGVYSNQPQHF. In nucleotides, the CDR3 is TGTGCCACCAGCAGGGATCCGGCAGGGGTGTATAGCAATCAGCCCCAGCATTTT. The entire variable domain, with the rest obtained from reference TRBV15 and TRBJ1-5, is as follows: DAMVIQNPRYQVTQFGKPVTLSCSQTLNHNVMYWYQQKSSQAPKLLFHYYDKDFNNEADTPDNFQSRRPNTSFCFLDIRSPGLGDTAMYLCATSRDPAGVYSNQPQHFGDGTRLSIL.

The chain carries TRBV5-6 and TRBJ1-6, with 9 bases aligning to TRBD1. The CDR3 runs 15 residues. V shed 1 base and J 7 bases; nucleotides not matched to a gene: 3. In germline, CDR1 is SGHDT, CDR2 YYEEEE. The CDR3 reads CASSLYGQGNSPLHF. As DNA, the CDR3 is TGTGCCAGCAGCTTGTATGGACAGGGGAATTCACCCCTCCACTTT.

This clonotype was counted only a few times. V gene TRBV30 combines with J gene TRBJ2-7; a possible D gene is TRBD2 (6 bases). The CDR3 length is 17 residues. V was clipped by 0 bases and J by 6 bases, with 24 bases between them. Germline CDR1 reads GTSNPN; CDR2 reads SVGIG (reference sequence). The CDR3, as DNA: TGTGCCTGGAGTGTACTCCAGCGGGCCTCACTGCTTGGCGAGCAGTACTTC. It translates to CAWSVLQRASLLGEQYF.

This clonotype was counted only a few times. The CDR3 DNA is TGCAGTGCCGGCTTGCCGGGACAGAGGGCCTACGAGCAGTACTTC. Amino acid sequence: CSAGLPGQRAYEQYF. The chain links TRBV20-1 to TRBJ2-7, with 7 bases aligning to TRBD1. CDR1 is DFQATT and CDR2 is SNEGSKA in the germline V gene (reference sequence). V dropped 6 bases and J dropped 2; count of bases not matched to a gene: 13. The CDR3 is 15 residues long.

This clonotype was picked up a small number of times. The chain links TRBV20-1 to TRBJ2-1, with 9 bases matching TRBD2. V lost 5 bases, J lost 6 bases, and 5 bases stayed unmatched. Germline CDR1 DFQATT, CDR2 SNEGSKA (reference sequence). This CDR3 has 13 amino acids. The DNA of the CDR3 is TGCAGTGCTCCCCGCGGGGGGGGCAATGAGCAGTTCTTC. Translation gives CSAPRGGGNEQFF.

The rearrangement joins TRBV27 to TRBJ2-7; D gene unclear. The CDR3 totals 13 residues. CDR1 and CDR2 from the germline V gene are MNHEY and SMNVEV (reference sequence). V shed 5 bases and J shed 2 bases, with 10 bases lying between them. The CDR3 region is CASSLKRTYEQYF. As DNA, the CDR3 is TGTGCCAGCAGTCTCAAGAGGACCTACGAGCAGTACTTC.

The table lists this clonotype with a few counts. V gene TRBV20-1 combines with J gene TRBJ1-6; D is undetermined. The V end lost 6 bases, the J end lost 0 bases, and 6 bases lay between the germline ends. The CDR3 contains 13 residues. Germline loops: CDR1 DFQATT, CDR2 SNEGSKA (reference sequence). In DNA, the CDR3 is TGCAGTGCCGTTAACTCCTATAATTCACCCCTCCACTTT. This translates into CSAVNSYNSPLHF.

This clonotype occurred a few times. The chain couples TRBV20-1 to TRBJ1-5; 7 bases fit TRBD1. The length of the CDR3 is 12 residues. Looked up from germline, CDR1 is DFQATT and CDR2 is SNEGSKA (reference sequence). With V trimmed by 7 bases and J by 4 bases, 4 bases remained unmatched. Written as DNA, the CDR3 is TGCAGTGTGGGGGACAGAAATCAGCCCCAGCATTTT. It yields the protein CSVGDRNQPQHF.

In this sample, this clonotype turned up many times. The chain has TRBV5-1 and TRBJ1-1; TRBD1 agrees at 7 bases. The CDR3 loop spans 14 amino acids. V gave up 4 bases and J gave up 1 base; unmatched junction bases: 4. In germline, CDR1 is SGHRS, CDR2 YFSETQ. The CDR3 bases are TGCGCCAGCAGCCCCGGGACAGAGAACACTGAAGCTTTCTTT. Translating it yields CASSPGTENTEAFF. Filled out from reference TRBV5-1 and TRBJ1-1, the complete variable domain reads KAGVTQTPRYLIKTRGQQVTLSCSPISGHRSVSWYQQTPGQGLQFLFEYFSETQRNKGNFPGRFSGRQFSNSRSEMNVSTLELGDSALYLCASSPGTENTEAFFGQGTRLTVV.

The J gene is TRBJ2-7, the V gene TRBV28; tentatively, D is TRBD1 or TRBD2 (5 bases each). The CDR3 consists of 13 residues. Germline CDR1 is MDHEN and CDR2 is SYDVKM. Trimming left V 5 bases short and J 2 bases short, with 10 bases between. CDR3: CASSIGATYEQYF. DNA of the CDR3: TGTGCCAGCAGTATCGGGGCTACCTACGAGCAGTACTTC.

The sample holds a few counts of this clonotype. This rearrangement joins TRBV5-5 to TRBJ2-1, with unresolved D. Trimming cost V 0 bases and J 9 bases, with 10 bases left between them. The germline V gene encodes CDR1 SGHKS and CDR2 YYEKEE (reference sequence). The CDR3 sequence is 13 residues long. Here the CDR3 DNA reads TGTGCCAGCAGCTTGGCGGTTAGCCTTGAGCAGTTCTTC. Translation: CASSLAVSLEQFF.

V gene TRBV4-3 combines with J gene TRBJ2-2; TRBD2 agrees at 10 bases. Per germline, CDR1 LGHNA and CDR2 YSLEER. V shed 0 bases and J 6 bases; nucleotides not matched to a gene: 4. The CDR3 is made up of 16 amino acids. The DNA for the CDR3 is TGCGCCAGCAGCCAAGAAAGCGGGAGGGCAGCCGGGGAGCTGTTTTTT. It specifies CASSQESGRAAGELFF.

The table lists this clonotype with a few counts. The J gene is TRBJ1-5, the V gene TRBV6-2 or TRBV6-3; a possible D gene is TRBD1 (5 bases). Deletions cut 6 bases from V and 7 bases from J, with 13 bases between. The CDR3 spans 13 residues. From germline, CDR1 is MNHEY and CDR2 SVGEGT. CDR3 sequence (DNA): TGTGCCAGCAGACCGGACAAGGACCAGCCCCAGCATTTT. Translation: CASRPDKDQPQHF.

The genes are TRBV6-1 and TRBJ2-2; tentatively, D is TRBD1 (7 bases). The length of the CDR3 is 15 residues. Germline V gene sequence: CDR1 MNHNS, CDR2 SASEGT. Trimming cost V 6 bases and J 5 bases, with 16 bases left between them. CDR3 sequence: CASRRGQGGTGELFF. In DNA form, the CDR3 reads TGTGCCAGCAGGCGTGGCCAGGGGGGAACCGGGGAGCTGTTTTTT.

This clonotype showed up just a few times. The chain has TRBV6-5 and TRBJ1-5; D remains ambiguous. Germline V gives CDR1 MNHEY, CDR2 SVGAGI. The CDR3 sequence is 15 residues long. Trimming left V 0 bases short and J 3 bases short, with 9 bases between. This chain's CDR3 is CASSYSSGPNQPQHF. The CDR3 DNA reads TGTGCCAGCAGTTACTCATCAGGCCCCAATCAGCCCCAGCATTTT.